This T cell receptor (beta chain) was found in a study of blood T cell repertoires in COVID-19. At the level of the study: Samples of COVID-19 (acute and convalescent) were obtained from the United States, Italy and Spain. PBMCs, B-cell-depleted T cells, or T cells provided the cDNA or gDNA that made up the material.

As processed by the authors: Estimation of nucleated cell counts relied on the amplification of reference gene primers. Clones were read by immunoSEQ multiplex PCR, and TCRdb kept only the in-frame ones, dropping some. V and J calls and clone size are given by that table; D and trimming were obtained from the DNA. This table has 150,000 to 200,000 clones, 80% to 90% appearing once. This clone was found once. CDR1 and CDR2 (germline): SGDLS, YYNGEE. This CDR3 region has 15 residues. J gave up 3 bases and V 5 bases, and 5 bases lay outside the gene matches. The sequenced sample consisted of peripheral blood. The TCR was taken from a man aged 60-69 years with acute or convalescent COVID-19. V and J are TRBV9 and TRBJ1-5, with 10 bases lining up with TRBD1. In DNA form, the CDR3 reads TGTGCCAGCAGTCGGGACAGGGGATACAATCAGCCCCAGCATTTT. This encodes CASSRDRGYNQPQHF.